This TCR beta chain derives from a study of cytomegalovirus exposure and HLA in healthy donors. Germline loops: CDR1 SGHRS, CDR2 YFSETQ. Trimming left V 1 base short and J 4 bases short, with 7 bases between. CDR3 length: 13 amino acids. As regards this clone: The antigen remains undetermined.

PCR was performed using 60 Vbeta and 13 Jbeta primers. Sequencing used immunoSEQ multiplex PCR; TCRdb keeps in-frame clones, though not all of them. Seen here are approximately 150,000 clones, over 60% observed once, and the top ten hold about 13%. Study-level results: Investigators reported over 150 TCR beta chains as tied to cytomegalovirus.

V is TRBV5-1 and J is TRBJ2-3; TRBD1 might be the D (5 bases). The sequence came from a man aged 35 to 55 in good health and CMV-seropositive. The specimen was PBMCs. The CDR3 region is CASSLQGPDTQYF. The CDR3 DNA reads TGCGCCAGCAGCTTGCAGGGTCCAGATACGCAGTATTTT.